The rows below give T cell receptor beta chains drawn from one sample of a study of blood T cell repertoires in COVID-19. The table came from immunoSEQ multiplex PCR; TCRdb's copy has only in-frame clones and leaves some out. The sample carries 200,000 to 300,000 clones, around 86% recorded once. Specimen: peripheral blood. These receptors originate from a man older than 75 with acute or convalescent COVID-19. CDR3s include the opening cysteine and the closing phenylalanine or tryptophan. The order of the fields is V gene, D gene, clone size, J gene, CDR3 protein, CDR3 DNA. The D gene is left open where the match is weak. Rows may omit the clone size; those that give it use once, few, many or a size class.

TRBV5-4,TRBD1,.,TRBJ2-7,CASSDGTGPYEQYF,TGTGCCAGCAGCGACGGGACAGGACCCTACGAGCAGTACTTC
TRBV5-1,TRBD1,.,TRBJ1-1,CASRSDRPNTEAFF,TGCGCCAGCAGGTCGGACAGGCCGAACACTGAAGCTTTCTTT
TRBV3-1/TRBV3-2,.,.,TRBJ2-5,CASSRPQGFQETQYF,TGTGCCAGCAGCCGACCCCAGGGGTTCCAAGAGACCCAGTACTTC
TRBV6-2/TRBV6-3,TRBD2,.,TRBJ2-7,CASSRTLAGVQNEQYF,TGTGCCAGCAGTCGGACCCTAGCGGGGGTTCAGAACGAGCAGTACTTC
TRBV4-3,.,.,TRBJ2-2,CASSLQGSGTGELFF,TGCGCCAGCAGCCTACAGGGATCGGGAACCGGGGAGCTGTTTTTT
TRBV10-3,TRBD1,.,TRBJ2-5,CAIRSGTEETQYF,TGTGCCATCAGATCCGGGACAGAAGAGACCCAGTACTTC
TRBV29-1,.,.,TRBJ1-1,CSVGVGALNTEAFF,TGCAGCGTTGGGGTGGGGGCCCTGAACACTGAAGCTTTCTTT
TRBV5-5,.,.,TRBJ1-1,CASSATDTTNTEAFF,TGTGCCAGTTCCGCTACGGACACTACGAACACTGAAGCTTTCTTT
TRBV4-2,.,.,TRBJ1-3,CASSQDPGLFSGNTIYF,TGTGCCAGCAGCCAAGATCCGGGACTCTTCTCTGGAAACACCATATATTTT
TRBV6-2/TRBV6-3,TRBD1,.,TRBJ1-5,CASSQGTGSYNQPQHF,TGTGCCAGCAGTCAGGGGACAGGGTCCTACAATCAGCCCCAGCATTTT
TRBV28,.,.,TRBJ2-3,CASIRGTSPDTQYF,TGTGCCAGCATCCGCGGGACGTCGCCCGATACGCAGTATTTT
TRBV19,TRBD1,.,TRBJ2-1,CASTVRGLNNEQFF,TGTGCCAGTACCGTAAGGGGGCTTAACAATGAGCAGTTCTTC
TRBV18,.,.,TRBJ1-1,CASSRDGQGGTEAFF,TGTGCCAGCTCTAGGGACGGGCAGGGAGGCACTGAAGCTTTCTTT
TRBV3-1/TRBV3-2,.,.,TRBJ2-7,CASSHSGISKSYEQYF,TGTGCCAGCAGCCATTCGGGTATCTCGAAATCCTACGAGCAGTACTTC
TRBV5-1,TRBD1,.,TRBJ2-7,CASSWNRDRGDEQYF,TGCGCCAGCAGCTGGAACCGGGACAGGGGCGACGAGCAGTACTTC
TRBV6-6,TRBD1,.,TRBJ1-2,CASSRGTGYGYTF,TGTGCCAGCAGCCGTGGGACAGGCTATGGCTACACCTTC
TRBV5-4,.,.,TRBJ2-5,CASSTQWEETQYF,TGTGCCAGCAGCACACAGTGGGAAGAGACCCAGTACTTC
TRBV5-1,TRBD1,.,TRBJ1-6,CASSSEGLRGRSSYNSPLHF,TGCGCCAGCAGCTCGGAAGGTCTCAGGGGGCGAAGCTCCTATAATTCACCCCTCCACTTT
TRBV10-3,.,.,TRBJ1-5,CAIRPLENQPQHF,TGTGCCATCAGGCCACTTGAGAATCAGCCCCAGCATTTT
TRBV2,TRBD2,once,TRBJ2-1,CASSITSGTYNEQFF,TGTGCCAGCAGCATAACTAGCGGGACCTACAATGAGCAGTTCTTC
TRBV4-1,.,.,TRBJ2-2,CASSQEWTKTGELFF,TGCGCCAGCAGCCAAGAATGGACAAAAACCGGGGAGCTGTTTTTT
TRBV11-2,TRBD1,few,TRBJ1-1,CASSRNTGTVEAFF,TGTGCCAGCAGCAGAAATACCGGGACAGTTGAAGCTTTCTTT
TRBV2,.,.,TRBJ2-6,CASKPGQGSGANVLTF,TGTGCCAGCAAACCGGGACAAGGCTCTGGGGCCAACGTCCTGACTTTC
TRBV3-1/TRBV3-2,TRBD2,.,TRBJ2-2,CASVGGWNTGELFF,TGTGCCAGCGTCGGGGGGTGGAACACCGGGGAGCTGTTTTTT
TRBV6-5,TRBD1,once,TRBJ2-2,CASSTTGSITGELFF,TGTGCCAGCAGTACGACAGGGTCTATTACCGGGGAGCTGTTTTTT
TRBV4-3,.,.,TRBJ1-1,CASSQGYRASTEAFF,TGCGCCAGCAGCCAAGGGTACAGGGCGAGCACTGAAGCTTTCTTT
TRBV28,.,.,TRBJ1-1,CASSLALPNTEAFF,TGTGCCAGCAGTTTGGCACTACCGAACACTGAAGCTTTCTTT
TRBV5-8,.,.,TRBJ1-1,CASSSGRNTEAFF,TGTGCCAGCAGCTCCGGGAGGAACACTGAAGCTTTCTTT
TRBV7-9,.,once,TRBJ1-3,CASSLGRQPGNTIYF,TGTGCCAGCAGCTTAGGAAGACAGCCTGGAAACACCATATATTTT
TRBV10-3,TRBD1,.,TRBJ2-1,CAIRGQQDYNEQFF,TGTGCCATCAGGGGACAGCAAGACTACAATGAGCAGTTCTTC
TRBV28,TRBD1,.,TRBJ2-3,CASRTGTGKTDTQYF,TGTGCCAGCAGGACCGGGACAGGGAAGACAGATACGCAGTATTTT
TRBV15,TRBD2,.,TRBJ2-7,CATSTRTSGASYEQYF,TGTGCCACCAGCACCCGGACTAGCGGGGCCTCCTACGAGCAGTACTTC
TRBV4-1,TRBD1,few,TRBJ1-2,CASSQEALQGTPNYGYTF,TGCGCCAGCAGCCAAGAGGCACTACAGGGGACACCTAACTATGGCTACACCTTC
TRBV7-9,.,.,TRBJ1-4,CASSFSRQSSTNEKLFF,TGTGCCAGCAGCTTTTCTCGACAGAGCTCAACTAATGAAAAACTGTTTTTT
TRBV7-9,.,.,TRBJ1-3,CASSARGGNTIYF,TGTGCCAGCAGCGCCCGCGGAGGAAACACCATATATTTT
TRBV5-4,TRBD2,once,TRBJ2-7,CASSLGLAGVVSYEQYF,TGTGCCAGCAGCTTGGGACTAGCGGGAGTAGTTTCCTACGAGCAGTACTTC
TRBV7-8,TRBD1,.,TRBJ1-2,CASSLSSRDRGHGYTF,TGTGCCAGCAGCCTTTCCTCCCGGGACAGGGGTCATGGCTACACCTTC
TRBV6-5,TRBD2,few,TRBJ2-4,CASRVRGENIQYF,TGTGCCAGCAGAGTACGGGGGGAAAACATTCAGTACTTC
TRBV19,.,.,TRBJ2-1,CASGSGTYSEQFF,TGTGCCAGTGGCTCCGGGACATACAGTGAGCAGTTCTTC
TRBV5-1,TRBD1,.,TRBJ1-1,CASSSLTGGTEAFF,TGCGCCAGCAGCTCCCTCACAGGGGGGACTGAAGCTTTCTTT
TRBV7-9,.,once,TRBJ1-5,CASSFGNQGQPQHF,TGTGCCAGCAGCTTCGGGAACCAGGGGCAGCCCCAGCATTTT
TRBV7-8,TRBD1,.,TRBJ1-1,CASSPGQVYTEAFF,TGTGCCAGCAGCCCGGGACAGGTGTACACTGAAGCTTTCTTT
TRBV5-8,TRBD1,.,TRBJ1-2,CASSSQGSYYGYTF,TGTGCCAGCAGCTCACAGGGGTCGTACTATGGCTACACCTTC
TRBV6-5,TRBD1,few,TRBJ1-1,CASRMDRVNTEAFF,TGTGCCAGCAGGATGGACAGGGTGAACACTGAAGCTTTCTTT
TRBV2,.,.,TRBJ2-1,CASTPGRSSYNEQFF,TGTGCCAGCACCCCGGGGAGGAGCTCCTACAATGAGCAGTTCTTC
TRBV16,TRBD2,few,TRBJ2-1,CASSPTGTMDEQFF,TGTGCCAGCAGTCCTACCGGGACTATGGATGAGCAGTTCTTC
TRBV27,TRBD1,few,TRBJ1-5,CASSFAPQGGGVRNQPQHF,TGTGCCAGCAGTTTTGCCCCACAGGGGGGGGGTGTGCGCAATCAGCCCCAGCATTTT
TRBV10-1,.,.,TRBJ2-1,CASSEDRRLNEQFF,TGCGCCAGCAGTGAGGACCGCCGACTCAATGAGCAGTTCTTC
TRBV5-5,.,.,TRBJ2-7,CASSGQGGSYEQYF,TGTGCCAGCAGTGGACAGGGAGGGTCCTACGAGCAGTACTTC
TRBV28,.,.,TRBJ1-4,CASTLATEVGEKLFF,TGTGCCAGCACCCTTGCGACGGAGGTAGGGGAAAAACTGTTTTTT
TRBV11-2,TRBD1,.,TRBJ1-6,CASSPGTGSGSPLHF,TGTGCCAGCAGCCCGGGGACAGGGTCAGGATCACCCCTCCACTTT
TRBV6-5,TRBD1,.,TRBJ1-1,CASSQGGRGRLEAFF,TGTGCCAGCAGCCAGGGTGGCAGGGGGCGCCTTGAAGCTTTCTTT
TRBV5-6,.,.,TRBJ2-7,CASSAQGYGDEQYF,TGTGCCAGCAGCGCTCAGGGGTATGGAGACGAGCAGTACTTC
TRBV7-9,TRBD1,.,TRBJ1-1,CASSAQGLGTEAFF,TGTGCCAGCAGCGCACAGGGGTTGGGCACTGAAGCTTTCTTT
TRBV5-4,.,.,TRBJ2-1,CASSQGGFTKAAADNEQFF,TGTGCCAGCAGCCAGGGTGGGTTTACCAAGGCAGCAGCAGACAATGAGCAGTTCTTC
TRBV4-3,TRBD2,.,TRBJ2-3,CASSQGLAGASDTQYF,TGCGCCAGCAGCCAAGGTCTAGCGGGGGCCTCAGATACGCAGTATTTT
TRBV7-9,TRBD1,.,TRBJ2-1,CASRGQDTEQFF,TGTGCCAGCAGGGGACAGGACACTGAGCAGTTCTTC
TRBV11-2,.,.,TRBJ1-1,CASSSEARGLNTEAFF,TGTGCCAGCAGCTCCGAAGCCCGGGGGTTGAACACTGAAGCTTTCTTT
TRBV4-3,TRBD1,.,TRBJ1-1,CASSSGTGGMNTEAFF,TGCGCCAGCAGCTCCGGGACAGGGGGGATGAACACTGAAGCTTTCTTT